This T cell receptor beta chain originates from a study of cytomegalovirus exposure and HLA in healthy donors. PCR employed 60 Vbeta and 13 Jbeta primers. Generated by immunoSEQ multiplex PCR, the TCRdb table keeps only in-frame clones and is missing some. The sample shows about 220,000 clones, 82% of them seen only once. V lost 3 bases and J 10 bases, leaving 10 bases between the germline ends. Looked up from germline, CDR1 is DFQATT and CDR2 is SNEGSKA (reference sequence). CDR3 length: 11 amino acids. V usage is TRBV20-1 and J usage is TRBJ2-1; D remains unclear. The sample taken for sequencing was PBMCs. The TCR comes from a man in his forties or fifties in good health and CMV-seropositive. CDR3 residues: CSARRIGEQFF. The CDR3 DNA sequence: TGCAGTGCTAGGAGGATTGGGGAGCAGTTCTTC.